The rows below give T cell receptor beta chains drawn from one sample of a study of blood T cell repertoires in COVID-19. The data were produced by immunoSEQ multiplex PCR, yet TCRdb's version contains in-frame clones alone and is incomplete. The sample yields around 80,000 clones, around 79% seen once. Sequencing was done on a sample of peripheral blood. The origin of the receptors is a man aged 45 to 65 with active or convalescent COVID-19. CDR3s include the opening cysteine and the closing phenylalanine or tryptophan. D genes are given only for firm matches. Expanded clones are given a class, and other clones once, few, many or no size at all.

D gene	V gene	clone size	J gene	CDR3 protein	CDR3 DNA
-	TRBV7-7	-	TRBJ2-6	CASSQNSGANVLTF	TGTGCCAGCAGTCAGAACTCTGGGGCCAACGTCCTGACTTTC
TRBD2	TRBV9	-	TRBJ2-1	CASSEGLAGPHEQFF	TGTGCCAGCAGCGAGGGACTAGCGGGGCCCCATGAGCAGTTCTTC
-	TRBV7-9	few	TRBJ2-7	CASSLEGASDEQYF	TGTGCCAGCAGCTTGGAGGGGGCAAGCGACGAGCAGTACTTC
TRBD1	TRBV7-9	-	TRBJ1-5	CASSFGTGGGNQPQHF	TGTGCCAGCAGTTTTGGGACAGGGGGGGGCAATCAGCCCCAGCATTTT
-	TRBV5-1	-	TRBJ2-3	CASSSDTDTQYF	TGCGCCAGCAGCTCCGACACGGATACGCAGTATTTT
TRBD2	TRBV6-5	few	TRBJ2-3	CASSDGGAGTDTQYF	TGTGCCAGCAGCGACGGGGGGGCTGGCACAGATACGCAGTATTTT
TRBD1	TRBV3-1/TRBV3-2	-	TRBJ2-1	CASSTRQGANNEQFF	TGTGCCAGCAGCACTCGACAGGGGGCCAACAATGAGCAGTTCTTC
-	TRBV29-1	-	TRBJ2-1	CSKQQGPNEQFF	TGCAGCAAACAACAGGGTCCCAATGAGCAGTTCTTC
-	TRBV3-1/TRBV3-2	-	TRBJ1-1	CASSQSLLGQMMNTEAFF	TGTGCCAGCAGCCAATCCCTCCTTGGACAGATGATGAACACTGAAGCTTTCTTT
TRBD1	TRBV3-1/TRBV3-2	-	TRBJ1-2	CASSQEGQGYGYTF	TGTGCCAGCAGCCAAGAGGGACAGGGGTACGGCTACACCTTC
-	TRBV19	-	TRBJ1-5	CASSIDRQPQHF	TGTGCCAGTAGTATAGATCGGCAGCCCCAGCATTTT
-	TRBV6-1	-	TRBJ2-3	CASSENGQDTQYF	TGTGCCAGCAGTGAAAACGGACAAGATACGCAGTATTTT
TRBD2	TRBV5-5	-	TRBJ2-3	CATGGGADTQYF	TGTGCCACGGGAGGGGGGGCAGATACGCAGTATTTT
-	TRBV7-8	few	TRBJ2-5	CASERGGETQYF	TGTGCCAGCGAGAGGGGGGGCGAGACCCAGTACTTC
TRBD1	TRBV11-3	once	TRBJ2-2	CASSLEGTATGELFF	TGTGCCAGCAGCTTGGAAGGGACAGCAACCGGGGAGCTGTTTTTT
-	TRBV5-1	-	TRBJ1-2	CASSGLDPGESGPYGYTF	TGCGCCAGCAGCGGGCTGGACCCAGGGGAATCAGGCCCGTATGGCTACACCTTC
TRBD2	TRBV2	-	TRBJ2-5	CASSGFSGGGETQYF	TGTGCCAGCAGTGGATTTAGCGGGGGAGGAGAGACCCAGTACTTC
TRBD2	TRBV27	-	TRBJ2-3	CASSFSRGGDTQYF	TGTGCCAGCTCCTTTTCTCGCGGGGGGGATACGCAGTATTTT
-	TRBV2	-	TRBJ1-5	CASSEEAGYNQPQHF	TGTGCCAGCAGTGAGGAGGCGGGGTACAATCAGCCCCAGCATTTT
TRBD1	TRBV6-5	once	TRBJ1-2	CASSYRGQGAYGYTF	TGTGCCAGCAGTTACCGCGGACAGGGGGCCTATGGCTACACCTTC
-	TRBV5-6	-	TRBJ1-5	CASSWGQGREPQHF	TGTGCCAGCAGCTGGGGTCAGGGGAGGGAGCCCCAGCATTTT
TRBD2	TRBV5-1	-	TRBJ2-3	CASSLFGAGLAGDTQYF	TGCGCCAGCAGCTTGTTCGGGGCTGGACTAGCGGGAGATACGCAGTATTTT
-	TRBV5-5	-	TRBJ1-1	CASSLALTVPNTEAFF	TGTGCCAGCAGCTTGGCCTTGACAGTACCAAACACTGAAGCTTTCTTT
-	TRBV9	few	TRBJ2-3	CASSAPLGTPTQYF	TGTGCCAGCAGCGCCCCCCTCGGGACACCTACGCAGTATTTT
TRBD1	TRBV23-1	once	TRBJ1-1	CASTRDRGPITEAFF	TGCGCCAGCACCCGGGACAGGGGGCCTATCACTGAAGCTTTCTTT
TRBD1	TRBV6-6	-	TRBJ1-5	CASGKQGQGPNQPQHF	TGTGCCAGCGGTAAACAGGGACAGGGACCCAATCAGCCCCAGCATTTT
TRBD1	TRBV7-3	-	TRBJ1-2	CASSLNGPGGADYGYTF	TGTGCCAGCAGCTTAAATGGTCCAGGGGGCGCAGACTATGGCTACACCTTC
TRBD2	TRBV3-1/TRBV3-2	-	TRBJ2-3	CASSVTSGGRRGDTQYF	TGTGCCAGCAGCGTGACTAGCGGGGGACGACGGGGAGATACGCAGTATTTT
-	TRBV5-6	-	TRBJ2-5	CASSLGRAVRQETQYF	TGTGCCAGCAGCTTAGGTCGAGCGGTGAGACAAGAGACCCAGTACTTC
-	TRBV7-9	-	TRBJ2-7	CASSLTGILYEQYF	TGTGCCAGCAGCCTCACCGGGATCCTCTACGAGCAGTACTTC
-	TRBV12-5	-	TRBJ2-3	CASGLVRQGITDTQYF	TGTGCTAGTGGTTTGGTAAGGCAGGGTATCACAGATACGCAGTATTTT
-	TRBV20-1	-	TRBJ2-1	CSASPGVNEQFF	TGCAGTGCTAGTCCCGGGGTCAATGAGCAGTTCTTC
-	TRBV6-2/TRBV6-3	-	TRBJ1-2	CASSYSSSYGYTF	TGTGCCAGCAGTTACTCGAGCTCTTATGGCTACACCTTC
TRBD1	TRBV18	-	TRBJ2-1	CASSPPPGTGFNEQFF	TGTGCCAGCTCACCGCCACCCGGGACAGGCTTCAATGAGCAGTTCTTC
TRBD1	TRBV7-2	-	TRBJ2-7	CASSLETGTSYEQYF	TGTGCCAGCAGCTTAGAGACAGGGACCTCCTACGAGCAGTACTTC
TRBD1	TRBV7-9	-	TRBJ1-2	CASSKKGLEGGGYTF	TGTGCCAGCAGCAAAAAGGGTTTGGAAGGGGGCGGCTACACCTTC
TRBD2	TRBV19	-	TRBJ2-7	CASSPPGGIRYEQYF	TGTGCCAGTAGCCCCCCGGGGGGGATTCGCTACGAGCAGTACTTC
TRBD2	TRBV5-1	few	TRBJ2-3	CASSFLAGNTDTQYF	TGCGCCAGCAGCTTCCTAGCGGGGAACACAGATACGCAGTATTTT
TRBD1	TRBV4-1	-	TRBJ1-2	CASSSGQGPADYGYTF	TGCGCCAGCAGCTCTGGACAGGGACCAGCCGACTATGGCTACACCTTC
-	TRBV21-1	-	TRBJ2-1	CASSFLRGPYNEQFF	TGTGCCAGCAGCTTCTTAAGGGGTCCCTACAATGAGCAGTTCTTC
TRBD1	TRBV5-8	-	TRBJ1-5	CASSTHPGQGAPRKPQHF	TGTGCCAGCAGCACCCACCCGGGGCAGGGGGCGCCAAGAAAGCCCCAGCATTTT
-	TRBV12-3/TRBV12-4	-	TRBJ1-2	CASSFWGGRGYTF	TGTGCCAGCAGTTTTTGGGGGGGAAGGGGCTACACCTTC
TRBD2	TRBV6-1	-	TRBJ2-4	CASSERSGDIQYF	TGTGCCAGCAGTGAAAGGAGCGGGGACATTCAGTACTTC
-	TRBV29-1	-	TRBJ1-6	CSALTGSGSPLHF	TGCAGCGCCCTTACAGGGTCCGGTTCACCCCTCCACTTT
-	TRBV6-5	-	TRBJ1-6	CASSRRGTDSPLHF	TGTGCCAGCAGTAGACGGGGGACGGATTCACCCCTCCACTTT
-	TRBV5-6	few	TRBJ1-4	CASSTYRAFNEKLFF	TGTGCCAGCAGCACCTACAGGGCATTTAATGAAAAACTGTTTTTT
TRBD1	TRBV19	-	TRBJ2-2	CASRSTGGVGTGELFF	TGTGCCAGTAGATCGACAGGGGGCGTTGGCACCGGGGAGCTGTTTTTT
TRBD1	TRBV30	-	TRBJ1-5	CAWSVLRGTGVYLSNQPQHF	TGTGCCTGGAGTGTACTAAGAGGGACAGGGGTCTACCTTAGCAATCAGCCCCAGCATTTT
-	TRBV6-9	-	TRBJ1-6	CASPCREAYNSPLHF	TGTGCCAGCCCTTGCAGGGAAGCCTATAATTCACCCCTCCACTTT
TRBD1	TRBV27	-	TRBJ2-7	CASRSGTGLGEQYF	TGTGCCAGCAGGTCCGGGACAGGGCTCGGCGAGCAGTACTTC
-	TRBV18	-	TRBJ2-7	CASSLVQGSGNSYEQYF	TGTGCCAGCTCACTAGTACAGGGATCGGGAAACTCCTACGAGCAGTACTTC